The T cell receptor beta chain under discussion was sequenced for a study of blood T cell repertoires in COVID-19. The method was immunoSEQ multiplex PCR; TCRdb's version includes in-frame clones alone and lacks a portion of them. The data contain around 100,000 clones, roughly four fifths of them seen just once; the ten biggest clones take up 4% to 6%. CDR1 and CDR2 from the germline V gene are LNHDA and SQIVND (reference sequence). This CDR3 comprises 12 residues. V lost 6 bases and J 4 bases, leaving 9 bases between the germline ends. This sequence was found in a man at least 80 years old with COVID-19, enrolled during active disease. Source material: peripheral blood. V gene TRBV19 combines with J gene TRBJ1-1; D may be TRBD1 (5 bases). In nucleotides, the CDR3 is TGTGCCAGTAGCAATCAGGGCACTGAAGCTTTCTTT. This sequence encodes CASSNQGTEAFF.